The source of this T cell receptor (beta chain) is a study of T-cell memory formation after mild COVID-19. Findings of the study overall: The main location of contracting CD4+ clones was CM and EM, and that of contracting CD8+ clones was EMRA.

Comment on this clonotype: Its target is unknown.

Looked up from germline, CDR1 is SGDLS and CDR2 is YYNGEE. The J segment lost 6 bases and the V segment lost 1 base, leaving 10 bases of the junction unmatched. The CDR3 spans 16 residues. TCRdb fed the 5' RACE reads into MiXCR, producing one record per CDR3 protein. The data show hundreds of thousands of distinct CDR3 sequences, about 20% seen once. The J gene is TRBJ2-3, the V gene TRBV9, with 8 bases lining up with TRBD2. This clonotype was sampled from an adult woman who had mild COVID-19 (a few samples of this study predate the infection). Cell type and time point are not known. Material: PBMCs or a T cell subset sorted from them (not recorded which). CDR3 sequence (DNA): TGTGCCAGCAGCGTAACAACCGGGGGGGCTTGGGATACGCAGTATTTT. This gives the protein CASSVTTGGAWDTQYF.